This T cell receptor (beta chain) was captured in a study of shared clonotypes between healthy human individuals. Naive CD8 cells lacked CD45RO, underwent positive selection for CCR7 and left out terminally differentiated effector memory CD45RA+ cells. Several immunoSEQ plates held equal portions of the genomic DNA taken from each subset. Method: immunoSEQ multiplex PCR; TCRdb's copy keeps in-frame clones and lacks some. The table has around 1,900,000 clones, roughly 93% seen once; the top ten hold over 1.5%. The ends were cut back, 0 bases at V and 0 bases at J, with 12 bases in the middle. Germline CDR1 is SGHTA and CDR2 is FQGNSA. The CDR3 spans 17 residues. This clone was recorded once.

Material: naive CD8+ T cells from PBMCs. The receptor comes from a man between 18 and 29 years old in good health. Some clones in this sample may be carry-over from other donors' samples. The rearrangement links TRBV7-2 to TRBJ2-4, with no clear D. Here the CDR3 DNA reads TGTGCCAGCAGCTTAGCGTATCTAGTCCGAGCCAAAAACATTCAGTACTTC. It translates to CASSLAYLVRAKNIQYF.